Shown below are 10 T cell receptor beta chains from a single sample sequenced in a study of a mutant IDH1 vaccine in newly diagnosed glioma. Time point noted: week 5, during vaccination. One vaccine dose held 300 ug of mutant IDH1 20-mer peptide and came with topical imiquimod. What these receptors recognize is not known. Only in-frame clones appear in the TCRdb table, and some are missing; sequencing was by immunoSEQ multiplex PCR. Of about 54,000 clones in the sample, around 80% were seen once. The sample in question was PBMCs, obtained from a glioma patient whose treatment included an IDH1 peptide vaccine. Receptors were obtained from a man aged 25 to 45 with glioma.

About this clone itself: The germline gene is not matched at one end of the junction; a read error may be the cause. The rearrangement joins TRBV10-2 to TRBJ1-3, with TRBD1 matching over 9 bases. The CDR3 runs to 14 residues. From germline, CDR1 is WSHSY and CDR2 SAAADI. CDR3 nucleotide sequence: TGCGCCAGCGGTGAGGACAGGGGTACCAACACCATATATTTT. Amino acid sequence: CASGEDRGTNTIYF.

The chain recombines TRBV5-5 with TRBJ2-5; D may be TRBD1 (6 bases). The J call may be in error: the DNA end matches TRBJ2-7 better. This CDR3 contains 14 residues. Germline-derived CDR1 and CDR2 are SGHKS and YYEKEE (reference sequence). In DNA, the CDR3 is TGTGCCAGCAGCTCGGGCGGCAGGGGCTACGAGCAGTACTTC. Translation gives CASSSGGRGYEQYF.

The genes are TRBV9 and TRBJ1-1; D might be TRBD1 (5 bases). Germline CDR1 is SGDLS and CDR2 is YYNGEE. This CDR3 has 14 amino acids. V was trimmed by 6 bases and J by 7 bases, leaving 19 bases between them. This CDR3 is CASNARGPDSEAFF. CDR3 DNA: TGTGCCAGCAACGCCCGCGGCCCCGACAGTGAAGCTTTCTTT.

This chain links TRBV4-1 with TRBJ1-2, with D uncertain. Per germline, CDR1 MGHRA and CDR2 YSYEKL. The V end was cut by 2 bases, the J end by 2 bases, with 15 bases between. The CDR3 is 16 residues long. The CDR3, as DNA: TGCGCCAGCAGCCAACCACCCGGGCGGGCCAACTATGGCTACACCTTC. Its translation: CASSQPPGRANYGYTF.

This clone has only a few counts. This chain connects TRBV18 to TRBJ1-6; D is ambiguous. The germline V gene has CDR1 KGHSH and CDR2 LQKENI. The CDR3 has 18 amino acids. Trimming removed 6 bases at V and 3 bases at J, with 21 bases between. The CDR3 sequence: CASSFLDGEGSYNSPLHF. In DNA, the CDR3 is TGTGCCAGCTCTTTCCTCGACGGAGAAGGCAGCTATAATTCACCCCTCCACTTT.

The chain employs TRBV6-1 and TRBJ1-2, with D tentatively TRBD1 (6 bases). The CDR3 extends over 14 amino acids. CDR1 is MNHNS, CDR2 SASEGT, per germline. V shed 5 bases and J shed 4 bases, with 14 bases lying between them. DNA of the CDR3: TGTGCCAGCAGTTTAGTTGGACAGTCCTATGGCTACACCTTC. It encodes CASSLVGQSYGYTF.

This clone came up a few times. This chain uses TRBV5-1 with TRBJ2-2; 13 bases map to TRBD2. Germline loops: CDR1 SGHRS, CDR2 YFSETQ. The CDR3 covers 16 residues. The J segment lost 2 bases and the V segment lost 6 bases, leaving 4 bases of the junction unmatched. CDR3: CASTGLAGTNTGELFF. The CDR3 DNA reads TGCGCCAGCACGGGACTAGCGGGGACCAACACCGGGGAGCTGTTTTTT.

V gene TRBV30 combines with J gene TRBJ2-7; the D gene is possibly TRBD2 (6 bases). V was pared by 0 bases and J by 6 bases, with 12 bases between. The CDR3 runs 13 residues. Germline V gene lookup returns CDR1 GTSNPN and CDR2 SVGIG (reference sequence). CDR3 in DNA: TGTGCCTGGAGTGTAGGAGGGGCTCGCGAGCAGTACTTC. Encoded protein: CAWSVGGAREQYF.

The CDR3: CASSEGTGGNTIYF. The CDR3 coding sequence is TGTGCCAGCAGTGAAGGGACAGGGGGAAACACCATATATTTT. V usage is TRBV6-1 and J usage is TRBJ1-3, with 8 bases aligning to TRBD1. V lost 1 base and J lost 4; bases outside the gene matches: 0. Per germline, CDR1 MNHNS and CDR2 SASEGT. The length of the CDR3 is 14 residues.

The chain recombines TRBV10-1 with TRBJ2-5; D is uncertain. V shed 3 bases and J shed 5 bases, with 13 bases lying between them. Germline assignment: CDR1 WNHNN and CDR2 SYGVQD (reference sequence). The CDR3 sequence is 14 residues long. CDR3 coding DNA: TGCGCCAGCAGTGACCGGTTCGGGTTTGAGACCCAGTACTTC. It specifies CASSDRFGFETQYF.